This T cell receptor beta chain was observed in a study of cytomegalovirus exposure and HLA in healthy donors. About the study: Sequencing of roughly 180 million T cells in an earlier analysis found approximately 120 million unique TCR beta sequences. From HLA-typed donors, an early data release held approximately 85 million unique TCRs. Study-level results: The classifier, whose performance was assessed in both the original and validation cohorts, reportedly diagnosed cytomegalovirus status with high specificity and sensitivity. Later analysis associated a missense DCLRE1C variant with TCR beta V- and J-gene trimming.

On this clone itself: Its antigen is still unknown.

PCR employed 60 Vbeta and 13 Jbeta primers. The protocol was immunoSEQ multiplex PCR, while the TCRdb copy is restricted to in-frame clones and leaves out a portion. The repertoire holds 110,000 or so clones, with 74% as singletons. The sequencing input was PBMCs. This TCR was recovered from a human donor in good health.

CDR3 DNA: TGTGCCAGCAGTGAAACGAGCGGGGGCTCCTACGAGCAGTACTTC. Translated, it gives CASSETSGGSYEQYF. V gene TRBV6-1 combines with J gene TRBJ2-7, with 8 positions matching TRBD2. The CDR3 runs 15 residues. V was pared by 2 bases and J by 0 bases, with 3 bases of the junction left unmatched. Germline V gives CDR1 MNHNS, CDR2 SASEGT.